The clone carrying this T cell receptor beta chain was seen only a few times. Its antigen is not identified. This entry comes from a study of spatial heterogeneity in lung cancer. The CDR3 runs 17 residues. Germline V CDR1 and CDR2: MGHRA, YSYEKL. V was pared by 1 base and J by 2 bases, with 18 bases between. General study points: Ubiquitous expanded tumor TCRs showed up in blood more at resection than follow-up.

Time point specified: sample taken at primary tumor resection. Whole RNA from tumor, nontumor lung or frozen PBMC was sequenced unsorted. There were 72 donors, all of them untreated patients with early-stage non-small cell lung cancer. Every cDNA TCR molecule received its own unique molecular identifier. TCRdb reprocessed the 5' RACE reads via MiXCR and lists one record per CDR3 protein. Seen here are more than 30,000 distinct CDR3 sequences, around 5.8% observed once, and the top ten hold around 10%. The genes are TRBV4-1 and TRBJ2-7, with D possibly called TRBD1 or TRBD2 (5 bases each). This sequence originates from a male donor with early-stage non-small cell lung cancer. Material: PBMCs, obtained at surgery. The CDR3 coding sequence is TGCGCCAGCAGCCAAGTCAGGTCGGGGCTGGGGACCTACGAGCAGTACTTC. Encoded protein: CASSQVRSGLGTYEQYF.